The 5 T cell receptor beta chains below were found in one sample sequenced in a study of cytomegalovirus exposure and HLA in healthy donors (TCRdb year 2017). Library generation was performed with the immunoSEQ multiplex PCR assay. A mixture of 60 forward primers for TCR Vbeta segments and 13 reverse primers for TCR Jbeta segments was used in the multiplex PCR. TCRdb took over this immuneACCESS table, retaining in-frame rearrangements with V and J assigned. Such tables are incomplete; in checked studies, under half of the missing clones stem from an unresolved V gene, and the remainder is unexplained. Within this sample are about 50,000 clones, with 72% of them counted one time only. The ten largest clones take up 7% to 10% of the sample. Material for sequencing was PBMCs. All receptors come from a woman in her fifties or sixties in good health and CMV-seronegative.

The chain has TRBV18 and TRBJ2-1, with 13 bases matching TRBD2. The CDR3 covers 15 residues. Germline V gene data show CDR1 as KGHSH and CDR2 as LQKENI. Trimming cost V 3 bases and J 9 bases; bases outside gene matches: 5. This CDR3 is CASSPGLAGPGEQFF. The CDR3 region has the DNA TGTGCCAGCTCACCGGGACTAGCGGGGCCGGGTGAGCAGTTCTTC.

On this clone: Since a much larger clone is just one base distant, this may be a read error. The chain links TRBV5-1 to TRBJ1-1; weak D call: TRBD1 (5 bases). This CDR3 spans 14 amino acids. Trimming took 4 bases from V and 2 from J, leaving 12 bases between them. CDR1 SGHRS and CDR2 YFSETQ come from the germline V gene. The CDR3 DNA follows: TGCGCCAGCAGCCCAGGGCTCGCAAACACTGAAGCTTTCTTT. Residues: CASSPGLANTEAFF.

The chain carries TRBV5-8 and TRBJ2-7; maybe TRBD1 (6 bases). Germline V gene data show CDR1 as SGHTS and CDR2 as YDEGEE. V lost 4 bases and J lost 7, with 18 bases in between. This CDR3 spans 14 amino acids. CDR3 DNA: TGTGCCAGCAGCCGCCCCGGCAGGGGTTGGGAGCAGTACTTC. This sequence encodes CASSRPGRGWEQYF.

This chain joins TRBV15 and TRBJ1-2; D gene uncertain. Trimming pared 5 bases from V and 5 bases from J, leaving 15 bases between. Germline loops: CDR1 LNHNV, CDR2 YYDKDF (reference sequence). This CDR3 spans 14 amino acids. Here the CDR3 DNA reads TGTGCCACCAGCGAAGGCCTGACCGGGTATGGCTACACCTTC. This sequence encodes CATSEGLTGYGYTF.

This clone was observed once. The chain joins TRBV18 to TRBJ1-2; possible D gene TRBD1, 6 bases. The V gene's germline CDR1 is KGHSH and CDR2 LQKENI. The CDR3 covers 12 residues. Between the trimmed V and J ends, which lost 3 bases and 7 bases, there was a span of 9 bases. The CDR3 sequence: CASSPGTSGYTF. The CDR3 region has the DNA TGTGCCAGCTCACCCGGGACATCTGGCTACACCTTC.